These T cell receptor beta chains were read from a single sample in a study of shared clonotypes between healthy human individuals. Profiling relied on immunoSEQ multiplex PCR, and the TCRdb table lists in-frame clones only, not all of them. This repertoire shows 2.3 million or so clones, roughly 93% found once; its top ten account for 0.3% to 0.4%. The sample consisted of naive CD4+ T cells from PBMCs. These receptors were obtained from a man aged 18 to 29 in good health. Some clones in this sample may be carry-over from other donors' samples. CDR3s include the opening cysteine and the closing phenylalanine or tryptophan. The D gene is left open where the match is weak. The size of a clone is reported for some rows only, either as once, few or many, or as a class for expanded clones.

TRBV28	.	TRBJ2-3	.	TGTGCCAGCAGTTCCGCCGTACTAGGAGGCACAGATACGCAGTATTTT	CASSSAVLGGTDTQYF
TRBV6-1	.	TRBJ2-1	.	TGTGCCAGCAGTGAATTGCAGGGACGGTTCTTC	CASSELQGRFF
TRBV9	.	TRBJ2-5	once	TGTGCCAGCAGCGTAGGGGCGGGGTACGGGACTTCTCAAGAGACCCAGTACTTC	CASSVGAGYGTSQETQYF
TRBV28	TRBD2	TRBJ2-1	.	TGTGCCAGCAGTTTAGTCAGGGAGGGCCATTACAATGAGCAGTTCTTC	CASSLVREGHYNEQFF
TRBV7-2	TRBD2	TRBJ2-7	.	TGTGCCAGCAGCTTAAAATCTAGCGGGAGGCTCGAGCAGTACTTC	CASSLKSSGRLEQYF
TRBV10-3	TRBD1	TRBJ2-2	.	TGTGCCATCAGATCACCGGGACAGGGAACCGGGGAGCTGTTTTTT	CAIRSPGQGTGELFF
TRBV10-3	.	TRBJ2-3	.	TGTGCCATTAACCGGGAGATGGCGGATACGCAGTATTTT	CAINREMADTQYF
TRBV7-2	.	TRBJ2-3	.	TGTGCCAACAGCTTAATAGGCATATACACAGATACGCAGTATTTT	CANSLIGIYTDTQYF
TRBV29-1	.	TRBJ1-1	.	TGCAGCGCGCACAGGGATGAAGCTTTCTTT	CSAHRDEAFF
TRBV19	TRBD1	TRBJ2-5	.	TGTGCCAGTGTGTACCGGGACAGGGGGAAAGAGACCCAGTACTTC	CASVYRDRGKETQYF
TRBV9	.	TRBJ2-3	.	TGTGCCAGCAGTCGGGACCCCACAGATACGCAGTATTTT	CASSRDPTDTQYF
TRBV29-1	TRBD1	TRBJ1-4	.	TGCAGCGTGGGACAGGTTCTAACAGGGGAAAAACTGTTTTTT	CSVGQVLTGEKLFF
TRBV7-8	TRBD1	TRBJ1-1	.	TGTGCCAGCGCACTGACAGGGGGCGCCAACACTGAAGCTTTCTTT	CASALTGGANTEAFF
TRBV7-3	TRBD1	TRBJ2-4	.	TGTGCCAGCAGCAGGACAGGGTCGAGCATTCAGTACTTC	CASSRTGSSIQYF
TRBV18	.	TRBJ1-3	.	TGTGCCAGCTCACCTTCCAGTCCCATGCTTGTAAACACCATATATTTT	CASSPSSPMLVNTIYF
TRBV5-4	TRBD2	TRBJ2-7	.	TGTGCCAGCAGCCCGTTAGCGGGAGTCCCCTACGAGCAGTACTTC	CASSPLAGVPYEQYF
TRBV4-1	.	TRBJ2-2	.	TGCGCCAGCAGCCAAGAGTGGCTAGTGTACACCGGGGAGCTGTTTTTT	CASSQEWLVYTGELFF
TRBV6-5	.	TRBJ2-5	.	TGTGCCAGCAGTTACGGGGGCGAAGAGACCCAGTACTTC	CASSYGGEETQYF
TRBV5-1	TRBD1	TRBJ2-3	.	TGCGCCAGCAGCCCATTCTCGGGACAGGGGATTACAGATACGCAGTATTTT	CASSPFSGQGITDTQYF
TRBV28	TRBD2	TRBJ2-7	.	TGTGCCAGCAGTCCCCGCCGGGGGGGCCCGGGGTACGAGCAGTACTTC	CASSPRRGGPGYEQYF
TRBV9	.	TRBJ1-3	once	TGTGCCAGCAGCCCTCCGGGGGGCGGAAACACCATATATTTT	CASSPPGGGNTIYF
TRBV18	.	TRBJ2-3	.	TGTGCCAGCTCACGGGCGGGTCAGACAGATACGCAGTATTTT	CASSRAGQTDTQYF
TRBV28	.	TRBJ1-5	.	TGTGCCAGCATTACAGGTTACCAGCCCCAGCATTTT	CASITGYQPQHF
TRBV5-4	TRBD1	TRBJ1-1	.	TGTGCCAGCAGCCCCGACAGGGATGCCCCTGAAGCTTTCTTT	CASSPDRDAPEAFF
TRBV7-8	TRBD1	TRBJ2-2	.	TGTGCCAGCACCCCAGGGGGATATGGAACCGGGGAGCTGTTTTTT	CASTPGGYGTGELFF
TRBV5-6	.	TRBJ1-1	few	TGTGCCAGCAGCTTGATTCCGGAGACTGAAGCTTTCTTT	CASSLIPETEAFF
TRBV28	TRBD1	TRBJ1-2	.	TGTGCCAGCAGTAAAAGTCTCGGGACAGGGGCCTATGGCTACACCTTC	CASSKSLGTGAYGYTF
TRBV19	TRBD1	TRBJ1-1	.	TGTGCCAGTAGCAGGAGACAGGGAGGTACTGAAGCTTTCTTT	CASSRRQGGTEAFF
TRBV6-1	.	TRBJ2-1	.	TGTGCCAGCAGTGAAGTACGGCAGAACAATGAGCAGTTCTTC	CASSEVRQNNEQFF
TRBV9	.	TRBJ2-7	.	TGTGCCAGCAGCGTAGCGGCAGGGTGGGGTTACGAGCAGTACTTC	CASSVAAGWGYEQYF
TRBV28	.	TRBJ1-3	.	TGTGCCAGCAGTCTAGGGGCCGGATCCGGAAACACCATATATTTT	CASSLGAGSGNTIYF